The clone carrying this TCR beta chain was recorded at least ten times. Its antigen is not identified. There were no patients who had received any treatment before thyroid surgery. TCRdb reassembled clones from the PCR reads with MiXCR. Of 13,000 to 15,000 clones listed, around 29% are singletons. The sample is drawn from a study of metastatic and nonmetastatic thyroid tumors. In the study overall: From malignant and benign thyroid patients, repertoires in blood and in tumor or nodule tissue were compared.

Germline V gene sequence: CDR1 SGHDN, CDR2 FVKESK. The V gene lost 3 bases and the J gene lost 0 bases, with 8 bases spanning the gap. The CDR3 totals 14 residues. Study-wide results and caveats: Reportedly, malignant thyroid tumors had significantly higher TCR beta diversity than benign nodules, in blood and tumor.

The sample consisted of tumor tissue. This sequence originates from a female donor with papillary thyroid cancer or a benign thyroid nodule (not recorded which). Some clones in this sample may be carry-over from other donors' samples. The chain has TRBV14 and TRBJ1-1; no definite D call. CDR3 nucleotides: TGTGCCAGCAGCCAGGAGACTATGAACACTGAAGCTTTCTTT. It translates to CASSQETMNTEAFF.